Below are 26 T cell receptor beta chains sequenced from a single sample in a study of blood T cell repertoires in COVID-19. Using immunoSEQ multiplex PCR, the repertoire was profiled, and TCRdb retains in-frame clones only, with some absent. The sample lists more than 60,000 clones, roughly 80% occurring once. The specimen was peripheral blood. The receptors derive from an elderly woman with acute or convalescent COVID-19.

CDR3 sequence (DNA): TGTGCCAGCAGCTTGGGAGCGGGAGGCGAGACCCAGTACTTC. Encoded protein: CASSLGAGGETQYF. The genes are TRBV5-5 and TRBJ2-5; TRBD2 agrees at 9 bases. Germline CDR1 is SGHKS and CDR2 is YYEKEE (reference sequence). The CDR3 consists of 14 residues. J was trimmed by 5 bases and V by 0 bases; bases with no gene match: 2.

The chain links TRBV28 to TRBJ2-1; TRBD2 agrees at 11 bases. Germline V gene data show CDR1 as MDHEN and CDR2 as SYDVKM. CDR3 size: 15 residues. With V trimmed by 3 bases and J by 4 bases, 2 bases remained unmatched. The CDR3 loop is CASSLPSGRYNEQFF. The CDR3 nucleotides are TGTGCCAGCAGTTTGCCTAGCGGGAGGTACAATGAGCAGTTCTTC.

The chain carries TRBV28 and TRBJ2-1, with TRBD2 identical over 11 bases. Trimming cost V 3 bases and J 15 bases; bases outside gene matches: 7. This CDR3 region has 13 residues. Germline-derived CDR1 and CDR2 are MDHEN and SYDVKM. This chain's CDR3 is CASSFVAGGPRFF. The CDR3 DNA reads TGTGCCAGCAGTTTTGTAGCGGGAGGGCCGAGGTTCTTC.

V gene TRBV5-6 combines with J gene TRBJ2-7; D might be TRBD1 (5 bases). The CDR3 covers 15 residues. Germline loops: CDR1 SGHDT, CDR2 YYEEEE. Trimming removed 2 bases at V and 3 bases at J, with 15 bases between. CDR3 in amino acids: CASSFGKGVHYEQYF. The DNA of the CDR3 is TGTGCCAGCAGCTTTGGTAAAGGGGTTCACTACGAGCAGTACTTC.

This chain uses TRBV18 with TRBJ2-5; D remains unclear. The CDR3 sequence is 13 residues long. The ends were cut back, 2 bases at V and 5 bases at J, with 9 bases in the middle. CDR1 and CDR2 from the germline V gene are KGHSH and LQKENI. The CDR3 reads CASSPVELETQYF. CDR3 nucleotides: TGTGCCAGCTCACCAGTTGAGCTTGAGACCCAGTACTTC. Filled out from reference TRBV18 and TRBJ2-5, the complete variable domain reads NAGVMQNPRHLVRRRGQEARLRCSPMKGHSHVYWYRQLPEEGLKFMVYLQKENIIDESGMPKERFSAEFPKEGPSILRIQQVVRGDSAAYFCASSPVELETQYFGPGTRLLVL.

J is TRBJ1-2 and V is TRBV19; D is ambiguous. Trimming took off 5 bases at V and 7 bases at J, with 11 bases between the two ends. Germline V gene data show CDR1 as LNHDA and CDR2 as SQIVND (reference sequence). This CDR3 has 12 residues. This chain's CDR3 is CASSSGLRGYTF. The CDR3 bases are TGTGCCAGTAGTTCCGGACTCCGTGGCTACACCTTC.

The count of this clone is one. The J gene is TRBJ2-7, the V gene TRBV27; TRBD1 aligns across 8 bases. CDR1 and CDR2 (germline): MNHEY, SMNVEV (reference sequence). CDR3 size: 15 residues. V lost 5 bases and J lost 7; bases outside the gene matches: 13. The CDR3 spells CASSGWTGRIWEQYF. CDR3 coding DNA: TGTGCCAGCAGTGGGTGGACAGGGAGGATTTGGGAGCAGTACTTC.

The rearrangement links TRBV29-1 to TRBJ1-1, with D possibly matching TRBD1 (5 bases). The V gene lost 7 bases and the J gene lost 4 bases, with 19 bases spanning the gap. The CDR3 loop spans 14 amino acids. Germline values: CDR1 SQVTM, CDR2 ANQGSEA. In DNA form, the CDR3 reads TGCAGCGCCGTCGGAGGGAGGGGCGGCACTGAAGCTTTCTTT. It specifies CSAVGGRGGTEAFF.

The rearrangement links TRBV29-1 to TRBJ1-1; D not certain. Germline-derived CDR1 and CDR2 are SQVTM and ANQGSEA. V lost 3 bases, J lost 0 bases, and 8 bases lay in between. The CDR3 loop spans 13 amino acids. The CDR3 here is CSVDNHMNTEAFF. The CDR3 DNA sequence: TGCAGCGTTGACAACCACATGAACACTGAAGCTTTCTTT. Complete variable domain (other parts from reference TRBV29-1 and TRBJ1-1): SAVISQKPSRDICQRGTSLTIQCQVDSQVTMMFWYRQQPGQSLTLIATANQGSEATYESGFVIDKFPISRPNLTFSTLTVSNMSPEDSSIYLCSVDNHMNTEAFFGQGTRLTVV.

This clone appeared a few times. The DNA for the CDR3 is TGTGCCAGCAGCACACTAGCGTCTAGGGGCGAGCAGTACTTC. Translating it yields CASSTLASRGEQYF. The chain carries TRBV7-6 and TRBJ2-7, with 7 bases lining up with TRBD2. V gave up 5 bases and J gave up 6 bases; unmatched junction bases: 10. The CDR3 has 14 residues. Germline V gene lookup returns CDR1 SGHVS and CDR2 FNYEAQ.

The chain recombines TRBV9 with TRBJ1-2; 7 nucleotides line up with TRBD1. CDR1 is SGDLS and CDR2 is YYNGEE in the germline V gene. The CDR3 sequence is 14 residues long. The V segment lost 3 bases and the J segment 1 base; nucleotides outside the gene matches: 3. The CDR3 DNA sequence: TGTGCCAGCAGCGAGGGGGACAGTAACTATGGCTACACCTTC. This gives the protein CASSEGDSNYGYTF.

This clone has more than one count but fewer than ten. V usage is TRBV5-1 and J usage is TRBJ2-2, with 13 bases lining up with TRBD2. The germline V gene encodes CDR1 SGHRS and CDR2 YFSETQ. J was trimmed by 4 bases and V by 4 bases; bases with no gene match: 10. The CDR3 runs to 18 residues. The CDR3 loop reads CASSPLGTSGIATGELFF. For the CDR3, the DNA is TGCGCCAGCAGCCCACTCGGGACTAGCGGGATAGCCACCGGGGAGCTGTTTTTT.

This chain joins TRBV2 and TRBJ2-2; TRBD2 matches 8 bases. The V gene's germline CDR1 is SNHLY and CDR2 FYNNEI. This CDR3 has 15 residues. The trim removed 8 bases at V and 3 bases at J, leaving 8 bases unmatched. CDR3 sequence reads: CASAGTGGYTGELFF. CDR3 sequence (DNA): TGTGCCAGCGCTGGGACGGGAGGGTACACCGGGGAGCTGTTTTTT.

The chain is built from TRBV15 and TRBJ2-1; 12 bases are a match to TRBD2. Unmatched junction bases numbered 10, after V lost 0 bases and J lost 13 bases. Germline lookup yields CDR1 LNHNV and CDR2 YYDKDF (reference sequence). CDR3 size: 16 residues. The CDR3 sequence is CATSRDILAGGSTQFF. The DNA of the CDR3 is TGTGCCACCAGCAGAGATATCCTAGCGGGAGGGAGTACTCAGTTCTTC.

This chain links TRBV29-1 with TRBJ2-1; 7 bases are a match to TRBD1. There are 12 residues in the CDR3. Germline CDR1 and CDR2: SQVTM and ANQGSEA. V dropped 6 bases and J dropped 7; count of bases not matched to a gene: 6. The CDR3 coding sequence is TGCAGCGTGGGACAGTCAGGAAATGAGCAGTTCTTC. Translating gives CSVGQSGNEQFF.

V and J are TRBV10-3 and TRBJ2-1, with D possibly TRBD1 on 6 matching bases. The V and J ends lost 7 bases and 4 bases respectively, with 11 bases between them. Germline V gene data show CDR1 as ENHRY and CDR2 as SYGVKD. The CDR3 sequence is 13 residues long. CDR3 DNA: TGTGCCATCAATGAAGGACAGTACAATGAGCAGTTCTTC. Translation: CAINEGQYNEQFF.

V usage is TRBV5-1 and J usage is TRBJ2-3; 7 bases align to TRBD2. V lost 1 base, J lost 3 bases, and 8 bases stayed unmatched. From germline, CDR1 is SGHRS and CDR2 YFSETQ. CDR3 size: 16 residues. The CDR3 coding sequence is TGCGCCAGCAGCTTGAGGCAAGCGGGAATAACAGATACGCAGTATTTT. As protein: CASSLRQAGITDTQYF.

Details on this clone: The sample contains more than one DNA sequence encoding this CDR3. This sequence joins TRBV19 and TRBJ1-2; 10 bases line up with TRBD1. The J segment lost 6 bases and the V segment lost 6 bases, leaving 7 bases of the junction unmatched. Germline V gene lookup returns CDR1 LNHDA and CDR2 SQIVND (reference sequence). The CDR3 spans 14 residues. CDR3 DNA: TGTGCCAGTAGCCGCCAGACAGGGGGCAATGGCTACACCTTC. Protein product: CASSRQTGGNGYTF.

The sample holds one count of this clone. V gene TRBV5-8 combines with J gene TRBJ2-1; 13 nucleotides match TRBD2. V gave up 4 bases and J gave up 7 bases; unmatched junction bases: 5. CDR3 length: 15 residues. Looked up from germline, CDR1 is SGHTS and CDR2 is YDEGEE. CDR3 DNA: TGTGCCAGCAGCCCGGGACTAGCGGGATATAATGAGCAGTTCTTC. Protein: CASSPGLAGYNEQFF. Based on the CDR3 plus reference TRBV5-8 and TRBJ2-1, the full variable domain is EAGVTQSPTHLIKTRGQQATLRCSPISGHTSVYWYQQALGLGLQFLLWYDEGEERNRGNFPPRFSGRQFPNYSSELNVNALELEDSALYLCASSPGLAGYNEQFFGPGTRLTVL.

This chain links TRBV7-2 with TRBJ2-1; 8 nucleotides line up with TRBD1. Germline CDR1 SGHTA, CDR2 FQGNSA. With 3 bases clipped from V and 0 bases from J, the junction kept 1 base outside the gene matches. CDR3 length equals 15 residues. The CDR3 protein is CASSFDRGSYNEQFF. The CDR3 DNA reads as TGTGCCAGCAGCTTTGACAGGGGCTCCTACAATGAGCAGTTCTTC.

The CDR3 nucleotides are TGCAGCGTTGGGACAGGGGCCTACGAGCAGTACTTC. It yields the protein CSVGTGAYEQYF. The chain recombines TRBV29-1 with TRBJ2-7; 9 bases match TRBD1. The CDR3 loop spans 12 amino acids. Germline V gene data show CDR1 as SQVTM and CDR2 as ANQGSEA. The V and J ends lost 4 bases and 2 bases, in that order; junction bases with no gene match: 0.

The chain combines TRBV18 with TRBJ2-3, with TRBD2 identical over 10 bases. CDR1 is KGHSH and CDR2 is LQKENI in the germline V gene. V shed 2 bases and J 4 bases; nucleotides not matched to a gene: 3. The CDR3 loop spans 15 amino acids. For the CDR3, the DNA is TGTGCCAGCTCACCAGGGCTAGCGGGAGCAGATACGCAGTATTTT. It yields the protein CASSPGLAGADTQYF.

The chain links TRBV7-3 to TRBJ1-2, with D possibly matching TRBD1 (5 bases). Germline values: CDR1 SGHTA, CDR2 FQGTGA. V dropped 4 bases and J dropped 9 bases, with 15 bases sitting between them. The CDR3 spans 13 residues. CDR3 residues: CASSWGGGFSYTF. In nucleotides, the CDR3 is TGTGCCAGCAGCTGGGGCGGGGGTTTTAGCTACACCTTC.

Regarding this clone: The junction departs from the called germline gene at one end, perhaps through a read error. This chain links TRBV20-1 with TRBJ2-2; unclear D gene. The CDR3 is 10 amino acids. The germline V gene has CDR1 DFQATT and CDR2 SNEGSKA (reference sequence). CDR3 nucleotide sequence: TGCAGTGCTGTGATATGGAGACGGCTTTTT. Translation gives CSAVIWRRLF.

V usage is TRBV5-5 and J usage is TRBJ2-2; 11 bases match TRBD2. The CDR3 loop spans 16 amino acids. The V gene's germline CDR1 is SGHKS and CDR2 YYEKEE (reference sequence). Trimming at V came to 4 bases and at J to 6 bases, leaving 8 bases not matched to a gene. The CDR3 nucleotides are TGTGCCAGCAGCCCGGTAGCGGGAGGGCTGCCCGGGGAGCTGTTTTTT. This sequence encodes CASSPVAGGLPGELFF.

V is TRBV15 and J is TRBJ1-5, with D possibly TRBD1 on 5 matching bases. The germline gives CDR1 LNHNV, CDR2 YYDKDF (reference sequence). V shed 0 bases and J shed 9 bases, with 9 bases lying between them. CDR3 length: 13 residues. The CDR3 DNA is TGTGCCACCAGCAGAGATCACGGGGGGCCCCAGCATTTT. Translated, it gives CATSRDHGGPQHF.